Presented here are 22 T cell receptor beta chains from one specimen sequenced in a study of blood T cell repertoires in COVID-19. TCRdb's copy holds only in-frame clones and misses some; the assay was immunoSEQ multiplex PCR. The profile shows a few hundred thousand clones, 85% to 90% of them singletons. The sequenced sample consisted of PBMCs or T cells enriched from blood (not recorded which). Every receptor here comes from a woman in her late teens or twenties with acute COVID-19.

CDR3 protein: CASSLKTRDTQYF. CDR3 bases: TGTGCCAGCAGCTTAAAAACCCGGGATACGCAGTATTTT. The V gene is TRBV5-6, the J gene TRBJ2-3, with unresolved D. Germline CDR1 SGHDT, CDR2 YYEEEE. The CDR3 is 13 amino acids. V lost 2 bases and J 6 bases, leaving 10 bases between the germline ends.

This chain joins TRBV28 and TRBJ1-4; no reliable D call. The CDR3 is 12 amino acids. CDR1 MDHEN and CDR2 SYDVKM come from the germline V gene. V dropped 5 bases and J dropped 2 bases, with 3 bases sitting between them. In nucleotides, the CDR3 is TGTGCCAGCAGTACTACTAATGAAAAACTGTTTTTT. As protein: CASSTTNEKLFF.

CDR3 bases: TGTGCCAGCAGCCAACGGACAGGGGCCAGGAACACTGAAGCTTTCTTT. Encoded protein: CASSQRTGARNTEAFF. The chain recombines TRBV11-3 with TRBJ1-1, with 9 bases identical to TRBD1. Germline loops: CDR1 SGHNT, CDR2 YENEEA. After removal of 5 bases from V and 1 base from J, the junction contained 8 bases not matched to a gene. The CDR3 is made up of 16 amino acids.

This rearrangement joins TRBV5-1 to TRBJ2-1, with D unresolved. Trimming pared 0 bases from V and 0 bases from J, leaving 13 bases between. Looked up from germline, CDR1 is SGHRS and CDR2 is YFSETQ. The CDR3 spans 17 residues. In DNA form, the CDR3 reads TGCGCCAGCAGCTTGGGCCCCGCACCGAGCTCCTACAATGAGCAGTTCTTC. Protein: CASSLGPAPSSYNEQFF.

The gene calls are TRBV6-6 and TRBJ1-2; D is uncertain. V lost 1 base to trimming and J lost 1 base, with 7 bases between them. This CDR3 contains 14 residues. The V gene's germline CDR1 is MNHNY and CDR2 SVGAGI (reference sequence). CDR3 loop: CASSYYSYNYGYTF. For the CDR3, the DNA is TGTGCCAGCAGTTACTATAGCTATAACTATGGCTACACCTTC.

V gene TRBV11-3 combines with J gene TRBJ2-5; 13 nucleotides line up with TRBD2. Germline lookup yields CDR1 SGHNT and CDR2 YENEEA. Trimming at V came to 1 base and at J to 14 bases, leaving 7 bases not matched to a gene. The CDR3 is made up of 14 amino acids. The CDR3: CASSLGTSGSPLYF. CDR3 DNA sequence: TGTGCCAGCAGCTTAGGGACTAGCGGGAGTCCTTTATACTTC. Filled out from reference TRBV11-3 and TRBJ2-5, the complete variable domain reads EAGVVQSPRYKIIEKKQPVAFWCNPISGHNTLYWYLQNLGQGPELLIRYENEEAVDDSQLPKDRFSAERLKGVDSTLKIQPAELGDSAVYLCASSLGTSGSPLYFGPGTRLLVL.

The V and J genes are TRBV5-1 and TRBJ2-5; 10 nucleotides align to TRBD2. The CDR3 has 17 residues. Losses at the gene ends were 0 bases for V and 4 bases for J; bases not matched to a gene: 9. Germline lookup yields CDR1 SGHRS and CDR2 YFSETQ. This chain's CDR3 is CASSLEPPSGRGETQYF. The CDR3 DNA reads TGCGCCAGCAGCTTGGAACCCCCCAGCGGGAGGGGAGAGACCCAGTACTTC.

The chain recombines TRBV11-3 with TRBJ1-1; maybe TRBD1 (5 bases). Looked up from germline, CDR1 is SGHNT and CDR2 is YENEEA. This CDR3 contains 12 residues. V lost 6 bases, J lost 5 bases, and 10 bases lay in between. This CDR3 reads CASSFGGTEAFF. For the CDR3, the DNA is TGTGCCAGCAGTTTTGGGGGGACTGAAGCTTTCTTT.

The genes are TRBV9 and TRBJ2-7, with 8 bases lining up with TRBD2. This CDR3 comprises 13 residues. V gave up 5 bases and J gave up 0 bases; unmatched junction bases: 1. Germline values: CDR1 SGDLS, CDR2 YYNGEE. The CDR3 sequence: CASSAGGSYEQYF. The CDR3 nucleotides are TGTGCCAGCAGTGCGGGGGGCTCCTACGAGCAGTACTTC.

J is TRBJ2-3 and V is TRBV5-1, with D possibly being TRBD1 (7 bases). The CDR3 length is 15 residues. Germline CDR1 and CDR2: SGHRS and YFSETQ. The V and J ends lost 2 bases and 0 bases respectively, with 10 bases between them. CDR3 loop: CASSFQGGSTDTQYF. The CDR3, as DNA: TGCGCCAGCAGCTTTCAGGGGGGAAGCACAGATACGCAGTATTTT.

The chain uses TRBV28 and TRBJ1-4; D remains ambiguous. This CDR3 contains 14 residues. The germline CDR1 and CDR2 sequences are MDHEN and SYDVKM. Trimming stripped 4 bases from V and 8 bases from J, with 14 bases between. Here the CDR3 DNA reads TGTGCCAGCAGTTCGCCAGGCAAGATCGAAAAACTGTTTTTT. Protein product: CASSSPGKIEKLFF.

The CDR3 DNA reads as TGCAGCGCCGTGACAGGAGGCAATTCACCCCTCCACTTT. Translated: CSAVTGGNSPLHF. V and J are TRBV29-1 and TRBJ1-6; D possibly corresponds to TRBD1 (6 bases). Germline lookup yields CDR1 SQVTM and CDR2 ANQGSEA. The CDR3 sequence is 13 residues long. With 7 bases removed from V and 7 bases from J, the gap between germline ends came to 14 bases.

The V call is TRBV5-1, the J call TRBJ1-2; D is undetermined. The CDR3 loop spans 13 amino acids. V gave up 5 bases and J gave up 0 bases, with 8 bases separating them. The germline gives CDR1 SGHRS, CDR2 YFSETQ. The CDR3 DNA follows: TGCGCCAGCAGTCAGGATCCTAACTATGGCTACACCTTC. Protein sequence: CASSQDPNYGYTF.

This clone has a single count. This chain joins TRBV7-9 and TRBJ2-1; 8 nucleotides agree with TRBD1. CDR3 length: 11 residues. Germline CDR1 reads SEHNR; CDR2 reads FQNEAQ (reference sequence). Losses at the gene ends were 8 bases for V and 7 bases for J; bases not matched to a gene: 1. The CDR3 sequence: CASRTGNEQFF. CDR3 sequence (DNA): TGTGCCAGCCGGACAGGGAATGAGCAGTTCTTC.

This chain joins TRBV9 and TRBJ1-6, with 9 bases fitting TRBD1. The CDR3 covers 16 residues. V shed 3 bases, J shed 5 bases, and the junction held 6 bases outside the gene matches. The germline V gene has CDR1 SGDLS and CDR2 YYNGEE. Here the CDR3 DNA reads TGTGCCAGCAGCGACGGGACAGGGACCCATAATTCACCCCTCCACTTT. Protein: CASSDGTGTHNSPLHF.

The chain carries TRBV9 and TRBJ2-2, with D possibly matching TRBD1 (5 bases). With 3 bases removed from V and 6 bases from J, the gap between germline ends came to 9 bases. Germline CDR1 and CDR2: SGDLS and YYNGEE. The CDR3 contains 13 residues. The CDR3 sequence: CASSAPGSGELFF. The CDR3 DNA reads TGTGCCAGCAGCGCTCCAGGGTCCGGGGAGCTGTTTTTT. The whole variable domain, remainder taken from reference TRBV9 and TRBJ2-2, is DSGVTQTPKHLITATGQRVTLRCSPRSGDLSVYWYQQSLDQGLQFLIQYYNGEERAKGNILERFSAQQFPDLHSELNLSSLELGDSALYFCASSAPGSGELFFGEGSRLTVL.

The chain couples TRBV7-2 to TRBJ1-2, with TRBD1 matching over 9 bases. J gave up 5 bases and V 5 bases, and 9 bases lay outside the gene matches. This CDR3 comprises 15 residues. Per the germline V gene, CDR1 is SGHTA and CDR2 is FQGNSA. This chain's CDR3 is CASSEQGAPWYGYTF. The CDR3 DNA reads TGTGCCAGCAGCGAACAGGGGGCGCCTTGGTATGGCTACACCTTC.

This sequence joins TRBV28 and TRBJ1-6, with D perhaps matching TRBD1 (5 bases). There are 14 residues in the CDR3. Between the trimmed V and J ends, which lost 6 bases and 8 bases, there was a span of 14 bases. Germline-derived CDR1 and CDR2 are MDHEN and SYDVKM. The CDR3 here is CASSPRQLDSPLHF. DNA of the CDR3: TGTGCCAGCAGCCCCCGACAGTTGGATTCACCCCTCCACTTT.

The V call is TRBV27, the J call TRBJ1-2; the D is unclear. This CDR3 has 13 residues. V lost 3 bases, J lost 2 bases, and 7 bases lay in between. From germline, CDR1 is MNHEY and CDR2 SMNVEV (reference sequence). The CDR3 sequence: CASSFGPNYGYTF. CDR3 sequence (DNA): TGTGCCAGCAGTTTTGGGCCGAACTATGGCTACACCTTC.

The chain couples TRBV5-1 to TRBJ2-3; TRBD1 is a possible D gene (6 bases). The CDR3 has 14 residues. Germline values: CDR1 SGHRS, CDR2 YFSETQ. V was trimmed by 2 bases and J by 2 bases, leaving 9 bases between them. The CDR3 nucleotides read TGCGCCAGCAGCTTACGGACAGCCACAGATACGCAGTATTTT. Translated: CASSLRTATDTQYF. The full variable domain, its missing parts supplied by reference TRBV5-1 and TRBJ2-3, is KAGVTQTPRYLIKTRGQQVTLSCSPISGHRSVSWYQQTPGQGLQFLFEYFSETQRNKGNFPGRFSGRQFSNSRSEMNVSTLELGDSALYLCASSLRTATDTQYFGPGTRLTVL.

The gene calls are TRBV6-5 and TRBJ2-3, with 13 bases aligning to TRBD2. The CDR3 consists of 15 residues. The V gene end was trimmed by 6 bases and the J gene end by 3 bases; junction bases not matched to a gene: 3. The V gene's germline CDR1 is MNHEY and CDR2 SVGAGI. Written as DNA, the CDR3 is TGTGCCAGCAGCCCGGGACTAGCGGGAACAGATACGCAGTATTTT. This gives the protein CASSPGLAGTDTQYF.

The chain uses TRBV18 and TRBJ2-3; 8 positions match TRBD2. The CDR3 contains 16 residues. The junction had 8 bases not matched to a gene; V was cut back by 0 bases and J by 6 bases. CDR1 KGHSH and CDR2 LQKENI come from the germline V gene. CDR3 sequence reads: CASSPPSGNGVDTQYF. CDR3 nucleotide sequence: TGTGCCAGCTCACCACCTAGCGGGAATGGGGTGGATACGCAGTATTTT.